This T cell receptor (beta chain) came from a study of long-term antiretroviral therapy in people with HIV. Study outcomes and limitations: Narrower CDR3 length ranges marked HIV repertoires relative to controls.

Researchers report immunoSEQ v3.0 was run at survey level. Repertoires were generated with immunoSEQ multiplex PCR, while TCRdb's copy carries only in-frame clones and drops some. The sample consists of about 30,000 clones, about 96% of them appearing once. Trimming stripped 4 bases from V and 10 bases from J, with 14 bases between. Germline values: CDR1 SGHTA, CDR2 FQGNSA. The length of the CDR3 is 14 residues. With respect to this clone: Its specificity is not known.

The sequence was collected from a man aged 30 to 45 with HIV. The sample in question was unsorted PBMCs, obtained 5.3 years after starting antiretroviral therapy. The chain combines TRBV7-2 with TRBJ1-6, with a possible D match to TRBD1 (6 bases). The CDR3 DNA reads TGTGCCAGCAGCTCCCTTGGGGGGCGGTCACCCCTCCACTTT. Translation gives CASSSLGGRSPLHF.